This paragraph reports one T cell receptor beta chain. This CDR3 comprises 17 residues. Germline V lookup: CDR1 SGHAT, CDR2 FQNNGV. Trimming removed 5 bases from V and 4 bases from J; junction bases left unmatched: 14. Original methodology: For nucleated cells, counts were estimated from reference gene primer amplification. Here immunoSEQ multiplex PCR was the method, and the copy in TCRdb shows in-frame clones only, minus some. Clone size and V and J calls were adopted from that table, with D and trimming inferred from the DNA. The sample records roughly 190,000 clones, approximately 82% being singletons. This specimen comes from a study of blood T cell repertoires in COVID-19. Study-wide context: The United States, Italy and Spain provided the acute and convalescent COVID-19 samples. PBMCs, B-cell-depleted T cells, or T cells were the source of the cDNA or gDNA that made up the material.

This chain connects TRBV11-2 to TRBJ2-5, with 9 bases lining up with TRBD2. This sequence was found in a man aged 50-60 years with active or convalescent COVID-19. The specimen sequenced was peripheral blood. CDR3 coding DNA: TGTGCCAGCAGCCGCCGCGGGGGGGGAGGGTCCCGAGAGACCCAGTACTTC. This sequence encodes CASSRRGGGGSRETQYF.